The 9 T cell receptor beta chains given below trace back to one sample, sequenced in a study of T-cell memory formation after mild COVID-19. One entry per CDR3 protein, called by TCRdb with MiXCR from the 5' RACE reads. This sample carries roughly 320,000 distinct CDR3 sequences, under 30% of them seen once, and the ten largest clones take about 13%. Sequencing was carried out using PBMCs or a T cell subset sorted from them (not recorded which). These TCRs come from an adult woman who had mild COVID-19 (a few samples of this study predate the infection). Cell type and time point are not known.

The rearrangement links TRBV20-1 to TRBJ2-3; maybe TRBD2 (5 bases). Germline CDR1 is DFQATT and CDR2 is SNEGSKA (reference sequence). With 7 bases removed from V and 0 bases from J, the gap between germline ends came to 11 bases. CDR3 size: 13 residues. CDR3: CSVASPSTDTQYF. CDR3 in DNA: TGCAGTGTAGCGAGCCCTAGCACAGATACGCAGTATTTT.

The genes are TRBV4-1 and TRBJ1-6; perhaps TRBD1 as D (5 bases). V dropped 6 bases and J dropped 9 bases, with 18 bases sitting between them. The CDR3 runs to 15 residues. The germline CDR1 and CDR2 sequences are MGHRA and YSYEKL. The CDR3 DNA reads TGCGCCAGCAGGCTTGCAGACGGTGGGGGTTCACCCCTCCACTTT. Amino acids: CASRLADGGGSPLHF.

The chain combines TRBV15 with TRBJ1-1; the match to TRBD1 covers 7 bases. Germline CDR1 is LNHNV and CDR2 is YYDKDF (reference sequence). V lost 6 bases, J lost 0 bases, and 4 bases stayed unmatched. There are 14 residues in the CDR3. The CDR3 DNA reads as TGTGCCACCAGTCCGGGACAGCTGAACACTGAAGCTTTCTTT. Amino acid sequence: CATSPGQLNTEAFF.

In regard to this clonotype: The junction departs from germline at one end; a sequencing error may be responsible. The genes are TRBV7-7 and TRBJ2-7, with a possible D match to TRBD2 (5 bases). This CDR3 has 13 amino acids. Germline CDR1 reads SSHAT; CDR2 reads FNYEAQ (reference sequence). CDR3 nucleotides: TGTGCTAGCAGCGGTTTCTTCGGGGACGAGCAGTACTTC. It translates to CASSGFFGDEQYF.

This chain uses TRBV9 with TRBJ2-3; weak D call: TRBD2 (7 bases). CDR1 and CDR2 (germline): SGDLS, YYNGEE. V lost 0 bases and J lost 2, with 13 bases in between. The CDR3 is 16 residues long. The CDR3 sequence: CASSVEGGEYTDTQYF. CDR3 DNA: TGTGCCAGCAGCGTAGAAGGGGGGGAGTACACAGATACGCAGTATTTT.

V usage is TRBV4-1 and J usage is TRBJ2-7, with D tentatively TRBD2 (5 bases). This CDR3 spans 15 amino acids. Germline V gives CDR1 MGHRA, CDR2 YSYEKL. The V gene lost 1 base and the J gene lost 5 bases, with 15 bases spanning the gap. The CDR3: CASSQAMGDFDEQYF. The CDR3 DNA follows: TGCGCCAGCAGCCAAGCCATGGGAGATTTCGACGAGCAGTACTTC.

The rearrangement links TRBV29-1 to TRBJ1-4, with a weak D call TRBD1 (5 bases). Trimming shortened V by 7 bases and J by 3 bases, and 9 bases separated the two germline ends. Germline V lookup: CDR1 SQVTM, CDR2 ANQGSEA. This CDR3 contains 12 residues. The CDR3 sequence is CSGSRANEKLFF. The CDR3, as DNA: TGCAGCGGCAGCAGGGCTAATGAAAAACTGTTTTTT.

This clonotype was detected many times. The chain couples TRBV7-3 to TRBJ2-3, with no clear D. The germline CDR1 and CDR2 sequences are SGHTA and FQGTGA. V was shortened by 1 base and J by 0 bases, with 8 bases between the two germline ends. This CDR3 contains 15 residues. DNA of the CDR3: TGTGCCAGCAGCTTAAACTACCAAAGCACAGATACGCAGTATTTT. This gives the protein CASSLNYQSTDTQYF.

The chain links TRBV3-1 to TRBJ2-5; D call uncertain. V gave up 0 bases and J gave up 2 bases, with 22 bases separating them. This CDR3 is 19 amino acids long. Germline assignment: CDR1 LGHDT and CDR2 YNNKEL (reference sequence). The CDR3 reads CASSQDCLEYRPGQETQYF. DNA for the CDR3: TGTGCCAGCAGCCAAGATTGCCTCGAATATAGACCCGGACAAGAGACCCAGTACTTC.